This T cell receptor beta chain was profiled in a study of blood T cell repertoires in COVID-19. The V end lost 7 bases, the J end lost 5 bases, and 8 bases lay between the germline ends. This CDR3 comprises 12 residues. Per the germline V gene, CDR1 is MDHEN and CDR2 is SYDVKM. Libraries were prepared by immunoSEQ multiplex PCR; TCRdb keeps only in-frame clonotypes and omits some of them. Among approximately 350,000 clones, 80% to 90% were seen once, and the ten largest hold around 1%. The chain couples TRBV28 to TRBJ1-4, with D perhaps TRBD1 (5 bases). Sequenced: PBMCs or T cells enriched from blood (not recorded which). The sequence was obtained from a man between 18 and 29 years old who had recovered from COVID-19. CDR3 region: CASTGQNEKLFF. CDR3 in DNA: TGTGCCAGCACAGGGCAGAATGAAAAACTGTTTTTT.